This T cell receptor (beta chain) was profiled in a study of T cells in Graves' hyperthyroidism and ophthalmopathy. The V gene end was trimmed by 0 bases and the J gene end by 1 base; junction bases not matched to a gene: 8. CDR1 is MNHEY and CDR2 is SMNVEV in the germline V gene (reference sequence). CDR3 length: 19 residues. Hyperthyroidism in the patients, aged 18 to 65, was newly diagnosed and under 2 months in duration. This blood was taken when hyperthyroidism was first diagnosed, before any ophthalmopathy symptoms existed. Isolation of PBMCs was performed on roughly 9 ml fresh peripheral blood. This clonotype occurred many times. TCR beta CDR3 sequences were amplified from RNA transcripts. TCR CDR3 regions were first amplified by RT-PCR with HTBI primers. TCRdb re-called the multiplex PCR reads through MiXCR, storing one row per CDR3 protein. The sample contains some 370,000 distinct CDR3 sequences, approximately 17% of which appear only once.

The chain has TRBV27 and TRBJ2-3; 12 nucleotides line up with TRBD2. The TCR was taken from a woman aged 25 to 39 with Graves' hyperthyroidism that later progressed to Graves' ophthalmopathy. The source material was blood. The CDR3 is CASSLSLLAGGPGTDTQYF. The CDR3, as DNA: TGTGCCAGCAGTTTATCGCTCCTAGCGGGAGGGCCGGGCACAGATACGCAGTATTTT.